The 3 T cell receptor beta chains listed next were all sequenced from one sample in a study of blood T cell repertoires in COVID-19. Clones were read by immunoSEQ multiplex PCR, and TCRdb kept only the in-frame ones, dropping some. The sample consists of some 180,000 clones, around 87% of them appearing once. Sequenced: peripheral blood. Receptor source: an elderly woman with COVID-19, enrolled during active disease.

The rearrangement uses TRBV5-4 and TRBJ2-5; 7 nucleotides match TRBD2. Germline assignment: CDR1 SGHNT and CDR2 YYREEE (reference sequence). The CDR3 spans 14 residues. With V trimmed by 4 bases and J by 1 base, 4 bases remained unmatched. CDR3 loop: CASSGGVSQETQYF. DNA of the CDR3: TGTGCCAGCAGCGGGGGGGTTAGCCAAGAGACCCAGTACTTC.

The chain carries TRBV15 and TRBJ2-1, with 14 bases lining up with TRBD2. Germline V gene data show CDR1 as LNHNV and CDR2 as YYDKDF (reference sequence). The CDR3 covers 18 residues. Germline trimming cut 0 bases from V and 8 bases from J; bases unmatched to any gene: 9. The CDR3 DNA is TGTGCCACCAGCAGAGATCTCGGACTAGCGGGAGGAGGCCATGAGCAGTTCTTC. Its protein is CATSRDLGLAGGGHEQFF.

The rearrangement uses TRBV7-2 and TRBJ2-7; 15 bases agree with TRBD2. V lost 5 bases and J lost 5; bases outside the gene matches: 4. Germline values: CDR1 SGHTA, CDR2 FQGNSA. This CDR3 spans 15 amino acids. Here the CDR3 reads CASSPGLAGGNEQYF. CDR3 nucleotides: TGTGCCAGCAGCCCCGGACTAGCGGGAGGGAACGAGCAGTACTTC.